The rows below give T cell receptor beta chains drawn from one sample of a study of blood T cell repertoires in COVID-19. Produced via immunoSEQ multiplex PCR; TCRdb's table is partial and in-frame only. Seen here are approximately 210,000 clones, about nine tenths observed once, and the top ten hold roughly 11%. What was sequenced was peripheral blood. The receptors were gathered from a man between 45 and 60 years old with COVID-19, enrolled during active disease. The CDR3 runs from the conserved cysteine through the conserved F or W. Each record gives: clone size, V gene, D gene, J gene, CDR3 protein, CDR3 DNA. D genes are given only for firm matches. Size tells how often a clone was seen (once, few, many) or the class of an expanded clone, and some rows leave it out.

>.|TRBV5-1|.|TRBJ2-3
CASSAGTSTDTQYF
TGCGCCAGCAGCGCCGGGACTAGCACAGATACGCAGTATTTT
>.|TRBV5-4|.|TRBJ2-1
CASSSSRDWEQFF
TGTGCCAGCAGCTCGAGCCGGGACTGGGAGCAGTTCTTC
>.|TRBV24-1|TRBD1|TRBJ2-3
CATSGAGTGKEAPTDTQYF
TGTGCCACCAGTGGCGCCGGGACAGGGAAAGAGGCACCCACAGATACGCAGTATTTT
>.|TRBV15|.|TRBJ1-2
CATSRDRANYGYTF
TGTGCCACCAGCAGAGATCGGGCTAACTATGGCTACACCTTC
>.|TRBV27|TRBD1|TRBJ1-4
CASSSPDRAGEKLFF
TGTGCCAGCAGTTCACCGGACAGGGCAGGAGAAAAACTGTTTTTT
>.|TRBV4-3|.|TRBJ2-1
CASSHARENEQFF
TGCGCCAGCAGCCACGCTAGGGAGAATGAGCAGTTCTTC
>.|TRBV10-3|.|TRBJ1-2
CATSNTNYGYTF
TGTGCCACTAGTAACACCAACTATGGCTACACCTTC
>.|TRBV30|.|TRBJ1-1
CAWKAGHTEAFF
TGTGCCTGGAAGGCAGGGCACACTGAAGCTTTCTTT
>.|TRBV30|.|TRBJ1-2
CAWTHTGRGGYTF
TGTGCCTGGACCCATACAGGGAGAGGTGGCTACACCTTC
>few|TRBV27|TRBD1|TRBJ2-7
CASSTLPGQGREQYF
TGTGCCAGCAGTACACTGCCGGGACAGGGTCGGGAGCAGTACTTC
>.|TRBV6-5|.|TRBJ1-1
CASMSGANTEAFF
TGTGCCAGCATGTCAGGGGCAAACACTGAAGCTTTCTTT
>.|TRBV5-1|.|TRBJ1-1
CASRVFFGTEAFF
TGCGCCAGCAGGGTGTTTTTCGGCACTGAAGCTTTCTTT
>.|TRBV19|TRBD1|TRBJ2-7
CASSIRQGASYEQYF
TGTGCCAGTAGTATCAGGCAGGGGGCCTCCTACGAGCAGTACTTC
>.|TRBV3-1/TRBV3-2|.|TRBJ2-7
CASSTGRSGSYEQYF
TGTGCCAGCAGCACGGGTCGCAGCGGCTCCTACGAGCAGTACTTC
>.|TRBV4-1|TRBD1|TRBJ1-2
CASSQGGTGGVGYTF
TGCGCCAGCAGCCAAGGCGGGACAGGGGGCGTTGGCTACACCTTC
>.|TRBV9|.|TRBJ2-5
CASSVGLRDQETQYF
TGTGCCAGCAGCGTAGGTCTGAGGGACCAAGAGACCCAGTACTTC
>.|TRBV6-1|TRBD1|TRBJ2-7
CASSERDRGLYEQYF
TGTGCCAGCAGTGAAAGGGACAGGGGGCTCTACGAGCAGTACTTC
>once|TRBV6-6|TRBD1|TRBJ1-5
CASSHTPHRGLGQPQHF
TGTGCCAGCAGTCACACCCCCCACAGGGGATTGGGTCAGCCCCAGCATTTT
>.|TRBV7-2|.|TRBJ2-3
CASSSRWDTQYF
TGTGCCAGCAGCTCGAGGTGGGATACGCAGTATTTT
>few|TRBV5-1|TRBD2|TRBJ2-1
CASSFVPSGDSYNEQFF
TGCGCCAGCAGCTTTGTCCCTAGCGGGGACTCCTACAATGAGCAGTTCTTC
>few|TRBV19|.|TRBJ2-3
CASSTGNTQYF
TGTGCCAGTAGTACGGGAAATACGCAGTATTTT
>.|TRBV6-5|.|TRBJ2-1
CASRRTQYNYNEQFF
TGTGCCAGCAGAAGGACACAATACAACTACAATGAGCAGTTCTTC
>once|TRBV18|.|TRBJ1-4
CASSPDLTTGTSSLTNEKLFF
TGTGCCAGCTCACCAGATTTAACCACCGGGACTAGTTCGTTAACTAATGAAAAACTGTTTTTT
>.|TRBV19|.|TRBJ1-2
CATLTGSSGYTF
TGTGCCACCTTGACAGGCTCCTCTGGCTACACCTTC
>once|TRBV13|TRBD1|TRBJ2-3
CASSGPRDREIGTDTQYF
TGTGCCAGCAGCGGCCCCCGGGACAGGGAAATTGGCACAGATACGCAGTATTTT
>.|TRBV3-1/TRBV3-2|.|TRBJ1-6
CASSPSGDYNSPLHF
TGTGCCAGCAGCCCCTCGGGAGACTATAATTCACCCCTCCACTTT
>.|TRBV3-1/TRBV3-2|.|TRBJ1-1
CASSQDSRMNTEAFF
TGTGCCAGCAGCCAAGACTCGAGGATGAACACTGAAGCTTTCTTT
>.|TRBV21-1|.|TRBJ2-1
CASSKDGDSHNEQFF
TGTGCCAGCAGCAAAGATGGGGACAGCCACAATGAGCAGTTCTTC
>.|TRBV16|TRBD1|TRBJ1-5
CASSRSGQAPNQPQHF
TGTGCCAGCAGCCGGTCGGGACAGGCCCCCAATCAGCCCCAGCATTTT
>.|TRBV6-1|TRBD1|TRBJ1-1
CASSEAGTGF
TGTGCCAGCAGTGAAGCGGGGACAGGTTTT
>.|TRBV7-9|TRBD1|TRBJ1-2
CASSSGQGRYGYTF
TGTGCCAGCAGCTCCGGACAGGGAAGGTATGGCTACACCTTC
>.|TRBV15|TRBD2|TRBJ2-5
CATRPSGTQETQYF
TGTGCCACCAGGCCTAGCGGGACACAAGAGACCCAGTACTTC
>.|TRBV6-4|.|TRBJ1-6
CASRGANSPLHF
TGTGCCAGCAGGGGGGCTAATTCACCCCTCCACTTT
>.|TRBV6-4|TRBD2|TRBJ2-1
CASSEIAGSYNEQFF
TGTGCCAGCAGTGAAATAGCGGGCTCCTACAATGAGCAGTTCTTC
>.|TRBV4-1|.|TRBJ1-2
CASSQGRGMGYGYTF
TGCGCCAGCAGCCAGGGCAGGGGAATGGGCTATGGCTACACCTTC
>.|TRBV29-1|TRBD1|TRBJ1-2
CSVVGSPGQGDYGYTF
TGCAGCGTTGTGGGCTCACCGGGACAGGGTGACTATGGCTACACCTTC
>.|TRBV11-1|.|TRBJ1-5
CASSRHSNQPQHF
TGTGCCAGCAGCCGACATAGCAATCAGCCCCAGCATTTT
>.|TRBV5-6|TRBD2|TRBJ2-3
CASSPGLAGTDTQYF
TGTGCCAGCAGCCCAGGACTAGCAGGCACAGATACGCAGTATTTT
>.|TRBV7-2|TRBD2|TRBJ2-7
CASSYGGNYEQYF
TGTGCCAGCAGTTACGGGGGGAACTACGAGCAGTACTTC
>.|TRBV7-9|.|TRBJ2-5
CASSSGLYEETQYF
TGTGCCAGCAGCTCGGGACTCTATGAAGAGACCCAGTACTTC
>.|TRBV7-3|TRBD2|TRBJ2-1
CASSPGRAGGPVYEQFF
TGTGCCAGCAGCCCCGGGAGGGCGGGAGGGCCTGTTTATGAGCAGTTCTTC
>.|TRBV10-1|TRBD1|TRBJ1-4
CASRRHTRDRVIDEKLFF
TGCGCCAGTCGACGACACACCCGGGACAGGGTAATAGATGAAAAACTGTTTTTT